The present TCR beta chain was sequenced within a study of identical twins listed by TCRdb under 2016. Some background on the complete study: The study deep-sequenced TCR alpha and beta repertoires from monozygotic twins, unrelated adults of various ages and cord blood to test whether fetal clonotypes persist. To rule out contamination, the twin experiments were replicated at different times with different library preparation protocols. What the authors observed across the whole study: Out-of-frame TCR alpha sharing in monozygotic twins was systematically underestimated by recombination models, whereas sharing between unrelated individuals was in agreement with the recombination models. Fewer insertions were carried by abundant cord blood beta clonotypes, a similar but weaker trend appeared in young adult naive repertoires, and no such trend appeared in memory repertoires. Because the same donors could not be followed over many years, conclusions were based on cross-sectional statistical analysis. Invariant T cells such as MAIT and iNKT could partly confound zero-insertion analyses, though diverse VJ usage argued against this for most clonotypes. In beta out-of-frame sequences, excess twin sharing was weaker, because having fewer shared sequences lowered the signal-to-noise ratio. Out-of-frame TCR alpha sequences shared between twins showed an excess of low generation-probability sequences compared with coincidental sharing between unrelated individuals.

Library method: 5' RACE. The run used an Illumina HiSeq 2000. A universal primer binding site was introduced by template switching, and a unique molecular identifier was present in the final cDNA, enabling accurate counting of TCR cDNA molecules. Specific primers in the conserved constant-segment region were used to synthesize first-strand cDNA for TCR alpha and beta chains. To control for contamination, every cDNA library carried two barcodes: a SMART-Mk sample barcode plus Illumina barcodes. TruSeq adapter sequences, together with Illumina sample barcodes, were added in two successive PCR steps. The TCR alpha and beta cDNA libraries were sequenced on the Illumina HiSeq platform using custom primers. On the authors' methods: Raw reads were processed with MiGEC to extract unique molecular identifiers, and MiXCR was used to determine CDR3 positions. Recombination models were inferred per individual with the repgenHMM and IGoR tools using an EM algorithm. Shared clonotype analysis was performed with the tcR package in R, normalizing sharing by the product of cloneset sizes. To study raw recombination without the effects of thymic and clonal selection, out-of-frame nonproductive sequences were analyzed. TCRdb reworked the public reads: Q25 trimming with fastp, MiXCR clone assembly, productive beta chains retained. Rows matching on CDR3 protein sequence are summarized as one entry with the most common DNA and genes. The V and J calls here are based on TCRdb, not the publication. The sample table shows roughly 1.6 million distinct CDR3 sequences, and about 31% are seen once. Over 0.25% of the sample is in the top ten clones.

On this clonotype: The specificity of this receptor is unknown. Base qualities are missing; no much larger clone stands one base away.

Only healthy Caucasian donors were included. Sequencing input: cord blood. The TCR comes from a newborn girl in good health.

The CDR3 amino acid sequence is: CSAHSASGGGTDTQYF. The base sequence is TGCAGTGCCCACTCGGCTAGCGGGGGGGGCACAGATACGCAGTATTTT. This sequence uses TRBV20-1 and TRBJ2-3, with 12 central nucleotides matching TRBD2. Taken from the germline V gene (reference sequence), the CDR1 and CDR2 loops are DFQATT and SNEGSKA. Counted from cysteine to phenylalanine, this CDR3 has 16 amino acids. Only CDR3 DNA is held: 48 bases, read in frame from base 1. V is trimmed back by 6 bases and J by 1 base, and the junction contains 8 bases that no gene match accounts for.